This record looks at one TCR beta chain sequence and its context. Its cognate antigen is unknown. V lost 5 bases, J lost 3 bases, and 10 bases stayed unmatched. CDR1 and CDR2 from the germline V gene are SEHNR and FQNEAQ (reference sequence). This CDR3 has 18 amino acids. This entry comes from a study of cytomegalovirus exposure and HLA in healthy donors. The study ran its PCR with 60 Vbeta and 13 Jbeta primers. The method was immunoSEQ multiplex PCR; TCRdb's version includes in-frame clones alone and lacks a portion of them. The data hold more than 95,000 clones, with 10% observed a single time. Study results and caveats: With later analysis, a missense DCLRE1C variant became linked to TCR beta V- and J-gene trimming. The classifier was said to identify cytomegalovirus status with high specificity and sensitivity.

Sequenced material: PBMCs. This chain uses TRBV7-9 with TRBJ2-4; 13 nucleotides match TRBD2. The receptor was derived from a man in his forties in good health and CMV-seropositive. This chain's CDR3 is CASSPRTSGSRDKNIQYF. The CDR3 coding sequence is TGTGCCAGCAGCCCGAGGACTAGCGGGAGTAGAGACAAAAACATTCAGTACTTC.